The present T cell receptor beta chain was sequenced within a study of T cell changes during pregnancy in multiple sclerosis. This clone appeared once. Trimming removed 0 bases from V and 4 bases from J, with 13 bases in between. This CDR3 comprises 15 residues. In germline, CDR1 is SEHNR, CDR2 FQNEAQ (reference sequence). Clones were sequenced by immunoSEQ multiplex PCR, and TCRdb holds only the in-frame ones, with some missing. This table has approximately 74,000 clones, 70% to 90% appearing once. The chain has TRBV7-9 and TRBJ2-7, with D perhaps TRBD1 (6 bases). Sample: peripheral blood, taken before pregnancy. The receptor was derived from a female donor with multiple sclerosis, enrolled in a pregnancy study. CDR3: CASSLAWSGEYEQYF. The DNA of the CDR3 is TGTGCCAGCAGCTTAGCATGGTCAGGGGAATACGAGCAGTACTTC.